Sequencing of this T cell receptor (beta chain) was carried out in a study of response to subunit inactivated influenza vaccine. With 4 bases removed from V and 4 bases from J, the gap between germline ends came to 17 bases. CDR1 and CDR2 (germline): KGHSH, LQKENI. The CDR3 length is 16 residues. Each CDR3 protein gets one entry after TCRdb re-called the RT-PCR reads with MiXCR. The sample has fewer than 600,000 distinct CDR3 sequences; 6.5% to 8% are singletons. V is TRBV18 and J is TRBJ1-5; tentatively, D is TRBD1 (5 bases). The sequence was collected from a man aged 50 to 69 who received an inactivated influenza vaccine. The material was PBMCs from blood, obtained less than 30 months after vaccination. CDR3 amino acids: CASSRLRDESNQPQHF. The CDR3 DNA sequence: TGTGCCAGCTCACGACTCCGGGACGAAAGTAATCAGCCCCAGCATTTT.